The 23 T cell receptor beta chains presented below share a single source sample, sequenced in a study of T cells in Graves' hyperthyroidism and ophthalmopathy. Using RNA transcripts as the source, TCR beta CDR3 regions were amplified. Primed by the HTBI set, a first-round RT-PCR was run on the TCR CDR3. TCRdb re-analysed the multiplex PCR reads in MiXCR, keeping a single row per CDR3 protein. The table records about 640,000 distinct CDR3 sequences, around 21% of them present only once. The sample was blood. All receptors derive from a young man with Graves' ophthalmopathy.

This clonotype was detected only a few times. The rearrangement uses TRBV6-1 and TRBJ1-1; the D is unclear. Trimming left V 5 bases short and J 8 bases short, with 9 bases between. CDR1 and CDR2 from the germline V gene are MNHNS and SASEGT. The CDR3 is 11 residues long. The CDR3 sequence is CASSIGTEAFF. CDR3 nucleotides: TGTGCCAGCAGTATAGGAACAGAAGCTTTCTTT.

V usage is TRBV7-3 and J usage is TRBJ2-1, with 10 bases aligning to TRBD2. Germline CDR1 and CDR2: SGHTA and FQGTGA. The V segment lost 5 bases and the J segment 2 bases; nucleotides outside the gene matches: 6. The CDR3 spans 16 residues. CDR3 amino acids: CASSASGSRAYNEQFF. For the CDR3, the DNA is TGTGCCAGCAGCGCTAGCGGGAGTAGGGCCTACAATGAGCAGTTCTTC.

Many counts were recorded for this clonotype. The rearrangement uses TRBV7-9 and TRBJ2-3; 7 bases fit TRBD2. V shed 3 bases, J shed 2 bases, and the junction held 2 bases outside the gene matches. Per germline, CDR1 SEHNR and CDR2 FQNEAQ (reference sequence). This CDR3 is built from 14 residues. In DNA, the CDR3 is TGTGCCAGCAGCTTGGGGACTAACACAGATACGCAGTATTTT. This sequence encodes CASSLGTNTDTQYF. Full variable domain (outside the CDR3, taken from reference TRBV7-9 and TRBJ2-3): DTGVSQNPRHKITKRGQNVTFRCDPISEHNRLYWYRQTLGQGPEFLTYFQNEAQLEKSRLLSDRFSAERPKGSFSTLEIQRTEQGDSAMYLCASSLGTNTDTQYFGPGTRLTVL.

This clonotype was detected many times. The chain has TRBV6-1 and TRBJ1-1; the D gene is possibly TRBD1 (6 bases). CDR1 is MNHNS, CDR2 SASEGT, per germline. V dropped 1 base and J dropped 4 bases, with 7 bases sitting between them. CDR3 length: 13 amino acids. CDR3 DNA sequence: TGTGCCAGCAGTGAAGTAGGGGGCACTGAAGCTTTCTTT. It codes for CASSEVGGTEAFF.

The chain has TRBV12-3 or TRBV12-4 and TRBJ2-7; a possible D gene is TRBD2 (6 bases). CDR3 length equals 13 residues. V was cut by 3 bases and J by 2 bases, with 8 bases left in between. The CDR3 DNA reads TGTGCCAGCAGTTTCGCGGGAACCTACGAGCAGTACTTC. Translation: CASSFAGTYEQYF.

This clonotype was counted a few times. The chain carries TRBV20-1 and TRBJ1-3; 8 bases are shared with TRBD1. The CDR3 spans 13 residues. Germline V CDR1 and CDR2: DFQATT, SNEGSKA (reference sequence). J was trimmed by 3 bases and V by 4 bases; bases with no gene match: 2. Written as DNA, the CDR3 is TGCAGTGCTATTGGACAGGGTGGAAACACCATATATTTT. Amino acids: CSAIGQGGNTIYF.

In DNA, the CDR3 is TGTGCCAGCAGCGTAGGATTGGGGACAATCCAAGAGACCCAGTACTTC. Its translation: CASSVGLGTIQETQYF. This sequence joins TRBV9 and TRBJ2-5; weak D call: TRBD1 (6 bases). V lost 0 bases and J lost 1, with 13 bases in between. The CDR3 totals 16 residues. Per the germline V gene, CDR1 is SGDLS and CDR2 is YYNGEE.

There are many counts of this clonotype. The CDR3 coding sequence is TGTGCCAGCAGTCGCGGGAGCTCCTACGAGCAGTACTTC. Its protein is CASSRGSSYEQYF. V is TRBV28 and J is TRBJ2-7; the match to TRBD2 covers 7 bases. This CDR3 is built from 13 residues. V shed 5 bases and J 0 bases; nucleotides not matched to a gene: 1. Per the germline V gene, CDR1 is MDHEN and CDR2 is SYDVKM. The full variable domain, in which reference TRBV28 and TRBJ2-7 provide the parts outside the CDR3, is DVKVTQSSRYLVKRTGEKVFLECVQDMDHENMFWYRQDPGLGLRLIYFSYDVKMKEKGDIPEGYSVSREKKERFSLILESASTNQTSMYLCASSRGSSYEQYFGPGTRLTVT.

This clonotype was counted ten times or more. The rearrangement links TRBV7-8 to TRBJ1-4; D is uncertain. The CDR3 is made up of 14 amino acids. Germline CDR1 SGHVS, CDR2 FQNEAQ. V gave up 2 bases and J gave up 4 bases, with 8 bases separating them. CDR3 sequence reads: CASSLHSGNEKLFF. The DNA for the CDR3 is TGTGCCAGCAGCTTACACAGCGGTAATGAAAAACTGTTTTTT.

This clonotype was observed a handful of times. The chain has TRBV3-1 and TRBJ1-1; the D is unclear. Per germline, CDR1 LGHDT and CDR2 YNNKEL (reference sequence). This CDR3 contains 14 residues. V was clipped by 4 bases and J by 7 bases, with 16 bases between them. Here the CDR3 reads CASSRDLAANEAFF. The CDR3 DNA sequence: TGTGCCAGCAGCCGCGATTTGGCGGCCAATGAAGCTTTCTTT. The full variable domain, with the rest looked up from reference TRBV3-1 and TRBJ1-1, is DTAVSQTPKYLVTQMGNDKSIKCEQNLGHDTMYWYKQDSKKFLKIMFSYNNKELIINETVPNRFSPKSPDKAHLNLHINSLELGDSAVYFCASSRDLAANEAFFGQGTRLTVV.

The chain joins TRBV20-1 to TRBJ2-3, with TRBD1 matching 7 bases. Looked up from germline, CDR1 is DFQATT and CDR2 is SNEGSKA (reference sequence). This CDR3 region has 11 residues. CDR3 sequence (DNA): TGCACCCTCAGGGGGACAGATACGCAGTATTTT. It translates to CTLRGTDTQYF.

This clonotype was seen a single time. This may be a read error: a much more frequent sequence differs by one nucleotide. The rearrangement links TRBV3-1 to TRBJ2-1; the D gene is possibly TRBD2 (5 bases). CDR3 length: 11 amino acids. V was cut by 6 bases and J by 10 bases, with 10 bases left in between. The germline gives CDR1 LGHDT, CDR2 YNNKEL (reference sequence). CDR3: CASRLPGEQFF. CDR3 bases: TGTGCCAGCAGGTTACCGGGAGAGCAGTTCTTC.

The chain is built from TRBV28 and TRBJ1-2; no clear D. Trimming took 5 bases from V and 0 from J, leaving 13 bases between them. The CDR3 spans 15 residues. The germline gives CDR1 MDHEN, CDR2 SYDVKM. CDR3: CASSAFGEANYGYTF. DNA for the CDR3: TGTGCCAGCAGTGCGTTCGGGGAGGCTAACTATGGCTACACCTTC.

The genes are TRBV19 and TRBJ2-5, with TRBD2 matching over 12 bases. V lost 6 bases and J lost 4; bases outside the gene matches: 9. The CDR3 runs to 16 residues. Germline CDR1 LNHDA, CDR2 SQIVND (reference sequence). CDR3 nucleotides: TGTGCCAGTAGCATAACCGGACTAGCGGGACGAGAGACCCAGTACTTC. This codes for CASSITGLAGRETQYF.

The chain couples TRBV10-1 to TRBJ2-1; 9 bases are a match to TRBD2. Germline CDR1 is WNHNN and CDR2 is SYGVQD (reference sequence). This CDR3 region has 16 residues. V was clipped by 3 bases and J by 3 bases; unmatched bases: 6. The DNA of the CDR3 is TGCGCCAGCAGTGACTCTGCGGGAGGGGGCTACAATGAGCAGTTCTTC. Its protein is CASSDSAGGGYNEQFF.

This clonotype was recorded many times. The chain uses TRBV7-8 and TRBJ1-5, with unresolved D. CDR3 length: 14 residues. Per the germline V gene, CDR1 is SGHVS and CDR2 is FQNEAQ. The V end lost 5 bases, the J end lost 8 bases, and 16 bases lay between the germline ends. For the CDR3, the DNA is TGTGCCAGCAGCCATTTTACAGTCCGAAAGCCCCAGCATTTT. As protein: CASSHFTVRKPQHF.

The V call is TRBV19, the J call TRBJ1-5; tentative D call: TRBD1 (5 bases). V gave up 8 bases and J gave up 0 bases, with 14 bases separating them. The germline gives CDR1 LNHDA, CDR2 SQIVND (reference sequence). The CDR3 contains 15 residues. The CDR3 region is CASRMGQISNQPQHF. The CDR3, as DNA: TGTGCCAGTCGAATGGGGCAAATTAGCAATCAGCCCCAGCATTTT.

J is TRBJ2-7 and V is TRBV6-1; D is unresolved. This CDR3 is 12 amino acids long. Germline V gene sequence: CDR1 MNHNS, CDR2 SASEGT. V shed 6 bases and J shed 2 bases, with 8 bases lying between them. As DNA, the CDR3 is TGTGCCAGCAGCGGAGTAGCCTACGAGCAGTACTTC. Translation: CASSGVAYEQYF.

Concerning this clonotype: A read error may be the cause here, since a much bigger clone is one base away. The chain has TRBV5-1 and TRBJ1-4; no clear D gene. Germline V gene data show CDR1 as SGHRS and CDR2 as YFSETQ. This CDR3 has 15 residues. This chain's CDR3 is CASSLAGGSNEKLSF. In nucleotides, the CDR3 is TGCGCCAGCAGCTTGGCAGGTGGATCTAATGAAAAACTGTCTTTT.

CDR3 nucleotides: TGCAGCGTTCCACTCCCGGGACTAGCGGAGAATGAGCAGTTCTTC. This codes for CSVPLPGLAENEQFF. The chain recombines TRBV29-1 with TRBJ2-1, with 11 bases matching TRBD2. The V segment lost 5 bases and the J segment 7 bases; nucleotides outside the gene matches: 10. The CDR3 sequence is 15 residues long. CDR1 and CDR2 (germline): SQVTM, ANQGSEA.

The rearrangement links TRBV30 to TRBJ2-5, with 10 bases aligning to TRBD2. CDR3 size: 15 residues. V dropped 3 bases and J dropped 5; count of bases not matched to a gene: 9. Germline CDR1 GTSNPN, CDR2 SVGIG (reference sequence). CDR3 sequence: CAWRRTSGELETQYF. DNA for the CDR3: TGTGCCTGGAGAAGGACTAGCGGAGAACTGGAGACCCAGTACTTC. The full variable domain, with the rest looked up from reference TRBV30 and TRBJ2-5, is SQTIHQWPATLVQPVGSPLSLECTVEGTSNPNLYWYRQAAGRGLQLLFYSVGIGQISSEVPQNLSASRPQDRQFILSSKKLLLSDSGFYLCAWRRTSGELETQYFGPGTRLLVL.

This clonotype was observed a few times. This chain uses TRBV20-1 with TRBJ2-7, with unresolved D. The CDR3 is made up of 12 amino acids. Germline V lookup: CDR1 DFQATT, CDR2 SNEGSKA (reference sequence). Trimming removed 0 bases from V and 7 bases from J, with 10 bases in between. CDR3 coding DNA: TGCAGTGCTAGAGAACAGTCTTGGGAGCAGTACTTC. It specifies CSAREQSWEQYF.

J is TRBJ1-2 and V is TRBV7-2; D is undetermined. V lost 4 bases and J lost 8, with 17 bases in between. This CDR3 is 14 amino acids long. Germline V CDR1 and CDR2: SGHTA, FQGNSA. Here the CDR3 DNA reads TGTGCCAGCAGCTCCACCCCGGGTATGGGGGGCTACACCTTC. This encodes CASSSTPGMGGYTF.